This record concerns one T cell receptor beta chain sequence. Its target is not known. Trimming removed 4 bases from V and 2 bases from J; junction bases left unmatched: 13. The V gene's germline CDR1 is SGHTA and CDR2 FQGNSA. The CDR3 totals 18 residues. The data are from a study of cytomegalovirus exposure and HLA in healthy donors. Points from the study as a whole: Serostatus for CMV was the only available immune exposure information. A later analysis found TCR association rates differed by HLA locus, highest for DRB1 and lowest for HLA-C. In all likelihood, a cluster of highly shared sequence variants was a sequencing artifact. At a 0.05 false discovery rate, a later analysis found 15,000 to 20,000 TCR beta sequences to be associated with HLA alleles.

PCR used 60 Vbeta primers and 13 Jbeta primers. Sequencing used immunoSEQ multiplex PCR; TCRdb keeps in-frame clones, though not all of them. The profile shows under 150,000 clones, around 79% of them singletons. This TCR was sampled from a middle-aged woman in good health and CMV-seropositive. The chain is built from TRBV7-2 and TRBJ2-2; 7 bases agree with TRBD1. Sequenced: PBMCs. The CDR3 sequence is CASSSGGMRTGNTGELFF. The CDR3 nucleotides are TGTGCCAGCAGCTCCGGAGGAATGCGGACAGGAAACACCGGGGAGCTGTTTTTT.